These T cell receptor beta chains were read from a single sample in a study of control samples from healthy donors and cancer patients. Using immunoSEQ multiplex PCR, the repertoire was profiled, and TCRdb retains in-frame clones only, with some absent. Counted here are hundreds of thousands of clones, over 75% occurring once; the ten biggest clones make up 6% to 7%. Sequencing used PBMCs. The receptors here all came from a man aged 35-49 years with head and neck cancer. CDR3s include the opening cysteine and the closing phenylalanine or tryptophan. Fields, in order: J gene, V gene, D gene, clone size, CDR3 DNA, CDR3 protein. The D gene is left open where the match is weak. For some rows the clone size is stated as once, few or many, or as a class when expanded; others skip it.

J: TRBJ1-1
V: TRBV2
D: TRBD1
size: once
DNA: TGTGCCAGCACCGTCGAGGGGGCCGCTGAAGCTTTCTTT
CDR3: CASTVEGAAEAFF

J: TRBJ2-6
V: TRBV19
D: .
size: .
DNA: TGTGCCAGCCGTTTTCGAGGTGGGGCCAACGTCCTGACTTTC
CDR3: CASRFRGGANVLTF

J: TRBJ2-7
V: TRBV18
D: .
size: .
DNA: TGTGCCAGCTCGCGGCGGGACGGGAGCTCCTACGAGCAGTACTTC
CDR3: CASSRRDGSSYEQYF

J: TRBJ2-5
V: TRBV5-1
D: TRBD1
size: .
DNA: TGCGCCAGCAGCTTGGCGGGACAGGGTCAAGAGACCCAGTACTTC
CDR3: CASSLAGQGQETQYF

J: TRBJ2-3
V: TRBV3-1/TRBV3-2
D: .
size: .
DNA: TGTGCCAGCAGCCAAGGGGGGGGGCGCACAGATACGCAGTATTTT
CDR3: CASSQGGGRTDTQYF

J: TRBJ1-1
V: TRBV28
D: .
size: .
DNA: TGTGCCAGCAGTTTGGGTCCGAACACTGAAGCTTTCTTT
CDR3: CASSLGPNTEAFF

J: TRBJ2-7
V: TRBV19
D: TRBD1
size: .
DNA: TGTGCCAGTAGTATCGGACAGGGATCCTACGAGCAGTACTTC
CDR3: CASSIGQGSYEQYF

J: TRBJ2-7
V: TRBV7-9
D: TRBD1
size: .
DNA: TGTGCCAGCAGCCAGACAGGGACGGCCTACGAGCAGTACTTC
CDR3: CASSQTGTAYEQYF

J: TRBJ2-6
V: TRBV10-3
D: TRBD2
size: .
DNA: TGTGCCACCGCAGGACTAGCGGGAGCTGGGGCCAACGTCCTGACTTTC
CDR3: CATAGLAGAGANVLTF

J: TRBJ2-2
V: TRBV28
D: .
size: .
DNA: TGTGCCAGCAGTTTAAAGTTTACCGGGGAGCTGTTTTTT
CDR3: CASSLKFTGELFF

J: TRBJ2-2
V: TRBV5-1
D: TRBD2
size: .
DNA: TGCGCCAGCAGTCCCAGGGAGGGGACCCACACCGGGGAGCTGTTTTTT
CDR3: CASSPREGTHTGELFF

J: TRBJ2-4
V: TRBV5-6
D: TRBD1
size: .
DNA: TGTGCCAGCAGCTTGACCCAGGGACAGTACCTCCGATGG
CDR3: CASSLTQGQYLRW

J: TRBJ1-2
V: TRBV6-4
D: TRBD1
size: .
DNA: TGTGCCAGCAGGCAACAGGGGTCTGACTATGGCTACACCTTC
CDR3: CASRQQGSDYGYTF

J: TRBJ1-2
V: TRBV6-2/TRBV6-3
D: TRBD1
size: .
DNA: TGTGCCAGCAGCCCTTCTCCGTCGACAGGGAAATATGGCTACACCTTC
CDR3: CASSPSPSTGKYGYTF

J: TRBJ2-3
V: TRBV29-1
D: .
size: .
DNA: TGCAGCGTGGTCTGGGTGGAAGATACGCAGTATTTT
CDR3: CSVVWVEDTQYF

J: TRBJ1-1
V: TRBV18
D: .
size: .
DNA: TGTGCCAGCTCACAGGGATCGACTGCGAACACTGAAGCTTTCTTT
CDR3: CASSQGSTANTEAFF

J: TRBJ2-7
V: TRBV4-1
D: .
size: .
DNA: TGCGCCAGCAGCCAAGAGGTACGGGGGGCGACCTACGAGCAGTACTTC
CDR3: CASSQEVRGATYEQYF

J: TRBJ2-1
V: TRBV9
D: .
size: .
DNA: TGTGCCAGCAGCGTAGGTTCGGATGAGCAGTTCTTC
CDR3: CASSVGSDEQFF

J: TRBJ1-1
V: TRBV7-2
D: TRBD1
size: few
DNA: TGTGCCAGCAGCTTACGGTGGAACAGGGGGGTTCCTAACACTGAAGCTTTCTTT
CDR3: CASSLRWNRGVPNTEAFF

J: TRBJ2-7
V: TRBV30
D: TRBD2
size: .
DNA: TGTGCCTGGAAGGGAGGGAGCTCCTACGAGCAGTACTTC
CDR3: CAWKGGSSYEQYF